A selection of T cell receptor beta chains follows, all from one sample in a study of blood T cell repertoires in COVID-19. Sequencing used immunoSEQ multiplex PCR; TCRdb keeps in-frame clones, though not all of them. The table has over 50,000 clones, 87% seen once. The sample was peripheral blood. The origin of the receptors is a man between 60 and 75 years old with acute or convalescent COVID-19. CDR3s include the opening cysteine and the closing phenylalanine or tryptophan. The order of the fields is CDR3 protein, V gene, CDR3 length, clone size, J gene. Part of the rows lack a size; the others show once, few, many or a class for expanded clones.

CATEQPGQPSYEQYF,TRBV10-3,15,.,TRBJ2-7
CASSYCPNRGADYGYTF,TRBV7-3,17,.,TRBJ1-2
CASRTQGLFYGYTF,TRBV6-1,14,.,TRBJ1-2
CASRSTGPGTEAFF,TRBV6-6,14,once,TRBJ1-1
CASSPGQNTGELFF,TRBV5-4,14,.,TRBJ2-2
CASSLVTGGKETQYF,TRBV7-2,15,.,TRBJ2-5
CASSLGSSSYEQYF,TRBV6-2/TRBV6-3,14,.,TRBJ2-7
CASSGGTGESIGELFF,TRBV5-1,16,.,TRBJ2-2
CATSDTTTYNEQFF,TRBV24-1,14,.,TRBJ2-1
CASSIDGRSDGYTF,TRBV19,14,once,TRBJ1-2
CASSGGVLNEKLFF,TRBV6-5,14,once,TRBJ1-4
CASGSGQGSYTF,TRBV12-5,12,.,TRBJ1-2
CASGQQGGLGTEAFF,TRBV19,15,.,TRBJ1-1
CASSPTTYEQYF,TRBV6-2/TRBV6-3,12,.,TRBJ2-7
CASSPPGNYGYTF,TRBV7-8,13,.,TRBJ1-2
CASSSRLAGGTNEQFF,TRBV7-2,16,once,TRBJ2-1
CASSPGLMNTEAFF,TRBV7-2,14,.,TRBJ1-1
CASSLEPLETQYF,TRBV13,13,once,TRBJ2-5
CASSSGLAGGTDTQYF,TRBV11-2,16,.,TRBJ2-3
CASTQPIITGLYGYTF,TRBV6-6,16,.,TRBJ1-2
CASSSLRTGIEQYF,TRBV13,14,.,TRBJ2-7
CASSSGTGGGGTQYF,TRBV5-8,15,.,TRBJ2-3
CSVGVQGNTEAFF,TRBV29-1,13,.,TRBJ1-1
CASSRGGPSSYEQYF,TRBV5-1,15,.,TRBJ2-7
CATNGLGNTEAFF,TRBV6-5,13,.,TRBJ1-1
CASERSADSQYF,TRBV7-9,12,.,TRBJ2-3
CASRRQGVGAFF,TRBV7-8,12,.,TRBJ1-1
CASSGEGGNQPQHF,TRBV9,14,.,TRBJ1-5
CASSQAGVGETQYF,TRBV3-1/TRBV3-2,14,once,TRBJ2-5
CASSLTHGTGELFF,TRBV7-3,14,.,TRBJ2-2
CASSSEGGGASYGYTF,TRBV6-6,16,.,TRBJ1-2
CATGGRGDSPLHF,TRBV2,13,once,TRBJ1-6
CASRQGANTGELFF,TRBV6-5,14,.,TRBJ2-2
CASSGGGAGTGELFF,TRBV9,15,.,TRBJ2-2
CASSPRGGWEQFF,TRBV19,13,.,TRBJ2-1
CASSSYDQETQYF,TRBV11-2,13,.,TRBJ2-5
CASRMTGSGETQYF,TRBV6-6,14,.,TRBJ2-5
CASSQEGIWGGANTEAFF,TRBV3-1/TRBV3-2,18,.,TRBJ1-1
CASSVESDSLTLGRNTEAFF,TRBV9,20,.,TRBJ1-1
CASKLDTEAFF,TRBV6-5,11,.,TRBJ1-1
CSAYSGGELFF,TRBV20-1,11,.,TRBJ2-2
CASSLVRGSEQFF,TRBV27,13,.,TRBJ2-1
CASSLAGGARLPREQFF,TRBV6-2/TRBV6-3,17,.,TRBJ2-1
CASSRQGGNQPQHF,TRBV9,14,.,TRBJ1-5
CASSYPGGEGGYTF,TRBV6-2/TRBV6-3,14,.,TRBJ1-2
CASSSDRTNEKLFF,TRBV27,14,.,TRBJ1-4
CASSMRGGPYNEQFF,TRBV19,15,.,TRBJ2-1
CAWIRGAGGEAFF,TRBV30,13,.,TRBJ1-1
CAWTPSPSGRVTDTQYF,TRBV30,17,.,TRBJ2-3
CASSPGLQYEQYF,TRBV7-3,13,medium-sized,TRBJ2-7
CASSLAGTLNQPQHF,TRBV5-1,15,.,TRBJ1-5
CASSPSGGLDTQYF,TRBV10-2,14,.,TRBJ2-3
CASSYPLPSGGASFDEQFF,TRBV6-2/TRBV6-3,19,few,TRBJ2-1
CASRDPAGGTGFVGYTF,TRBV2,17,.,TRBJ1-2
CASSEAPGGSNQPQHF,TRBV6-1,16,.,TRBJ1-5
CASSTPRTSGVVKQYF,TRBV19,16,.,TRBJ2-7
CASRQDIISPQHF,TRBV19,13,.,TRBJ1-5
CASSEPGNRNGYTF,TRBV2,14,few,TRBJ1-2
CASSSDRGRVQPQHF,TRBV7-8,15,.,TRBJ1-5